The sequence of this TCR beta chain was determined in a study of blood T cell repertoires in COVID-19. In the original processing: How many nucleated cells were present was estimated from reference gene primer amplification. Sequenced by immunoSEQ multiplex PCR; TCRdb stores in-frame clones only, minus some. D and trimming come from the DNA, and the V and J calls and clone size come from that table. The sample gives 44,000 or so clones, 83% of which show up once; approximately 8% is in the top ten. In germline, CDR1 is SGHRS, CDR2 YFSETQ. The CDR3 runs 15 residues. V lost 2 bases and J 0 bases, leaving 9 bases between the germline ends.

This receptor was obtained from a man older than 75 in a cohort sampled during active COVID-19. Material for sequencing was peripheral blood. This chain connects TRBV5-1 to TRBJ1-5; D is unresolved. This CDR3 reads CASSFYGDSNQPQHF. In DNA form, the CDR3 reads TGCGCCAGCAGCTTTTACGGAGATAGCAATCAGCCCCAGCATTTT.